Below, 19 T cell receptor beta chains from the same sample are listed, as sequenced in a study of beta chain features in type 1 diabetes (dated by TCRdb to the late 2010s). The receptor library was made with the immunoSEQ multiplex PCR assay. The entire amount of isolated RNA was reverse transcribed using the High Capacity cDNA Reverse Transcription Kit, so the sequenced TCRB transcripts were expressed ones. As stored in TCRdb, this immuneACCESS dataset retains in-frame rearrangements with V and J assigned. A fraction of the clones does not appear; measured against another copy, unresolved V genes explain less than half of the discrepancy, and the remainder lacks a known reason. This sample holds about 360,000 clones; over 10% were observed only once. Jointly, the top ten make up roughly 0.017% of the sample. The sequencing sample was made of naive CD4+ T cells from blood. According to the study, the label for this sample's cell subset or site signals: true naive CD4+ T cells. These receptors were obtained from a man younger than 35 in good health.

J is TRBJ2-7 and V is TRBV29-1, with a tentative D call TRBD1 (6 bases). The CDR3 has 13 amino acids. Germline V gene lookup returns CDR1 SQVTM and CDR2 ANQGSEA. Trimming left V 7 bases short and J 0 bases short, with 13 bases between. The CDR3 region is CSGGQGLSYEQYF. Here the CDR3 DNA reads TGCAGCGGGGGGCAGGGTCTCTCCTACGAGCAGTACTTC.

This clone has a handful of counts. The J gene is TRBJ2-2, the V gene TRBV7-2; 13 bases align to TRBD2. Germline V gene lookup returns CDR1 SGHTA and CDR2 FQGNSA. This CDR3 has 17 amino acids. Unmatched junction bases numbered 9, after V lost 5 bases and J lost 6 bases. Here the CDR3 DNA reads TGTGCCAGCAGCCCCCCGGGACTAGCGGGGTTGTCCGGGGAGCTGTTTTTT. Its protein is CASSPPGLAGLSGELFF. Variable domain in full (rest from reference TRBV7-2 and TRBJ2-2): GAGVSQSPSNKVTEKGKDVELRCDPISGHTALYWYRQSLGQGLEFLIYFQGNSAPDKSGLPSDRFSAERTGGSVSTLTIQRTQQEDSAVYLCASSPPGLAGLSGELFFGEGSRLTVL.

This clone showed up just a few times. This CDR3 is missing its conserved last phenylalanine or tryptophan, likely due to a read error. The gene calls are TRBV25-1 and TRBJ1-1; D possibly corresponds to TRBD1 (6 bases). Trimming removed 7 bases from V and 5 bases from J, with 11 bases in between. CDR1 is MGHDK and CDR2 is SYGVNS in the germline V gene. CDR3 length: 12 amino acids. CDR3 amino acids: CASTGETTEAFL. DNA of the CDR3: TGTGCCAGCACAGGGGAAACTACTGAAGCTTTCCTT.

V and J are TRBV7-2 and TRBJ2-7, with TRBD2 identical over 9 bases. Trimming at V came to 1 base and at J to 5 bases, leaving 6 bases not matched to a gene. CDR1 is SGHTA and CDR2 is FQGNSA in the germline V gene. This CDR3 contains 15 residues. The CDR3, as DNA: TGTGCCAGCAGCTTAGTAGCGGGAGAGGTCGACGAGCAGTACTTC. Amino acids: CASSLVAGEVDEQYF.

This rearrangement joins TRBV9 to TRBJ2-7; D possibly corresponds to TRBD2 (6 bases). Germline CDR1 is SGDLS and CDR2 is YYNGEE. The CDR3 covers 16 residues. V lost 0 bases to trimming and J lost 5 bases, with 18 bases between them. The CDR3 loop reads CASSVGSTRDLDEQYF. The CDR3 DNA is TGTGCCAGCAGCGTAGGATCGACACGGGACTTGGACGAGCAGTACTTC.

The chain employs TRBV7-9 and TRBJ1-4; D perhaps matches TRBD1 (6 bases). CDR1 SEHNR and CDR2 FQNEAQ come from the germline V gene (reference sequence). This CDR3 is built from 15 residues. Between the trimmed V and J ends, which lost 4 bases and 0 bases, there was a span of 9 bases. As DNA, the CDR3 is TGTGCCAGCAGCTCCCGGACAGCAACTAATGAAAAACTGTTTTTT. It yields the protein CASSSRTATNEKLFF.

The CDR3 loop reads CASSLREDSYEQYF. The CDR3 coding sequence is TGTGCCAGCAGTCTCCGGGAGGACTCCTACGAGCAGTACTTC. The chain carries TRBV27 and TRBJ2-7; 7 bases agree with TRBD2. V was clipped by 5 bases and J by 0 bases; unmatched bases: 4. The CDR3 extends over 14 amino acids. CDR1 and CDR2 (germline): MNHEY, SMNVEV (reference sequence).

CDR3 in DNA: TGTGCCAGCAGTTACAGGGGAGGGTACACTGAAGCTTTCTTT. Translated, it gives CASSYRGGYTEAFF. This chain joins TRBV6-5 and TRBJ1-1; a weak D match, TRBD1 (5 bases). Trimming shortened V by 2 bases and J by 3 bases, and 10 bases separated the two germline ends. This CDR3 is 14 amino acids long. Germline loops: CDR1 MNHEY, CDR2 SVGAGI.

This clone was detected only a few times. DNA of the CDR3: TGTGCCAGCAGCTCTAGACTAGCAGCGGAGACCCAGTACTTC. Its translation: CASSSRLAAETQYF. This chain connects TRBV7-8 to TRBJ2-5, with TRBD2 identical over 7 bases. CDR1 and CDR2 (germline): SGHVS, FQNEAQ. Losses at the gene ends were 4 bases for V and 5 bases for J; bases not matched to a gene: 7. This CDR3 region has 14 residues.

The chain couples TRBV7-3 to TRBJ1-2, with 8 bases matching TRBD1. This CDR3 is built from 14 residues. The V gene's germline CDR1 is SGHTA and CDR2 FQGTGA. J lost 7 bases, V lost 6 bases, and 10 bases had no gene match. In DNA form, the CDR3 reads TGTGCCAGCAGTCCCACAGGGGGTACTGCTGGCTACACCTTC. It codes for CASSPTGGTAGYTF.

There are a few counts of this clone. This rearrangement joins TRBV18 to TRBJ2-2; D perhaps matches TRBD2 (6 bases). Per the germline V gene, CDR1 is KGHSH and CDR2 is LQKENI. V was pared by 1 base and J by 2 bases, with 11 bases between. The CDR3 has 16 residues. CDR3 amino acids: CASSPLGGANTGELFF. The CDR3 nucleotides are TGTGCCAGCTCACCACTGGGAGGAGCCAACACCGGGGAGCTGTTTTTT.

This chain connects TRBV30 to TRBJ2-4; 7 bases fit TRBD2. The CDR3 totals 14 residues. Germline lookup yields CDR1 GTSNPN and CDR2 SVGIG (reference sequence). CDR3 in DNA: TGTGCGCTGGGAACTAGCGTAAACAAAAACATTCAGTACTTC. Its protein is CALGTSVNKNIQYF.

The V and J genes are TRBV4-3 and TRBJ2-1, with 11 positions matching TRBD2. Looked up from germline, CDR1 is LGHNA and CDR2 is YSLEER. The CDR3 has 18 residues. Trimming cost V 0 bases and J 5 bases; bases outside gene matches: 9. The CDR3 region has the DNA TGCGCCAGCAGCCAAGATGCGGTCGGGACTAGCGGTCACAATGAGCAGTTCTTC. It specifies CASSQDAVGTSGHNEQFF.

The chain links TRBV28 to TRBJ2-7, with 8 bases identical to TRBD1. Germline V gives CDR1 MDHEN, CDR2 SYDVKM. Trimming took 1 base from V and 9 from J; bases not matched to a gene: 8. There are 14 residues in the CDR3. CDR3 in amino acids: CASSLSGGPVGQYF. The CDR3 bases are TGTGCCAGCAGTTTATCAGGGGGCCCGGTTGGGCAGTACTTC. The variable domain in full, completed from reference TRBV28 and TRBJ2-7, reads DVKVTQSSRYLVKRTGEKVFLECVQDMDHENMFWYRQDPGLGLRLIYFSYDVKMKEKGDIPEGYSVSREKKERFSLILESASTNQTSMYLCASSLSGGPVGQYFGPGTRLTVT.

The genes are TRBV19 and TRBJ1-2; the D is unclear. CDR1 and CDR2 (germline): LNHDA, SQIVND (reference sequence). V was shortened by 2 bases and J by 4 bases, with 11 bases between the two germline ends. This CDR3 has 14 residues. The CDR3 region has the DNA TGTGCCAGTAGTATAAGTCAGAATCGCTATGGCTACACCTTC. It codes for CASSISQNRYGYTF.

CDR3 sequence: CAWSPLGVSTYEQYF. The CDR3 DNA is TGTGCCTGGAGTCCTTTAGGGGTGTCCACCTACGAGCAGTACTTC. V and J are TRBV30 and TRBJ2-7, with D possibly being TRBD1 (5 bases). The CDR3 consists of 15 residues. V was cut by 2 bases and J by 2 bases, with 16 bases left in between. From germline, CDR1 is GTSNPN and CDR2 SVGIG (reference sequence). Using reference TRBV30 and TRBJ2-7 for the parts outside the CDR3, the full variable domain is SQTIHQWPATLVQPVGSPLSLECTVEGTSNPNLYWYRQAAGRGLQLLFYSVGIGQISSEVPQNLSASRPQDRQFILSSKKLLLSDSGFYLCAWSPLGVSTYEQYFGPGTRLTVT.

The CDR3 region has the DNA TGTGCCAGTACCCCAGGGTATCCCCTATTGTCTGGGGCCAACGTCCTGACTTTC. It is translated as CASTPGYPLLSGANVLTF. The chain couples TRBV19 to TRBJ2-6, with D possibly being TRBD1 (5 bases). The CDR3 totals 18 residues. Germline V lookup: CDR1 LNHDA, CDR2 SQIVND (reference sequence). V was shortened by 7 bases and J by 1 base, with 20 bases between the two germline ends.

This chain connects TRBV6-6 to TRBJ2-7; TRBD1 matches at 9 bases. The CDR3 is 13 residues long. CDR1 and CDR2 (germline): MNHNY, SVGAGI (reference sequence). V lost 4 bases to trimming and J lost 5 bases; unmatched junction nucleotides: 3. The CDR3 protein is CASSSRDRDEQYF. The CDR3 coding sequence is TGTGCCAGCAGTTCAAGGGACAGGGACGAGCAGTACTTC.

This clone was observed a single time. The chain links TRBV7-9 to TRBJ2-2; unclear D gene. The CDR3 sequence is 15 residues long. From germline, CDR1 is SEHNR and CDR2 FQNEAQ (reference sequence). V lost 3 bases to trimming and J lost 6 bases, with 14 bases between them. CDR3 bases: TGTGCCAGCAGCTTGTTTGGCCTCCGTTCCGGGGAGCTGTTTTTT. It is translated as CASSLFGLRSGELFF. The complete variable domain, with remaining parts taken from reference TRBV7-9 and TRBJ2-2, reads DTGVSQNPRHKITKRGQNVTFRCDPISEHNRLYWYRQTLGQGPEFLTYFQNEAQLEKSRLLSDRFSAERPKGSFSTLEIQRTEQGDSAMYLCASSLFGLRSGELFFGEGSRLTVL.